This T cell receptor beta chain was captured in a study of shared clonotypes between healthy human individuals. The study, taken as a whole, reports: A small donor pool kept down the genetic and exposure-history diversity that was represented.

As for this clone: Antigen unknown.

Per the germline V gene, CDR1 is LNHDA and CDR2 is SQIVND (reference sequence). Trimming shortened V by 7 bases and J by 2 bases, and 12 bases separated the two germline ends. This CDR3 spans 14 amino acids. CD45RO-negative, CCR7-selected cells formed the naive CD8 fraction, which excluded terminally differentiated effector memory CD45RA+ cells. Recent vaccinations or acute infections were absent in the healthy HIV-negative adult donors. Genomic DNA belonging to each subset was distributed in equal measure over several immunoSEQ plates. TCRdb keeps only in-frame clones here, not all; method: immunoSEQ multiplex PCR. Of approximately 600,000 clones in the sample, about 95% were seen once.

The rearrangement links TRBV19 to TRBJ1-5, with D unresolved. Sequencing was carried out using naive CD8+ T cells sorted from blood. This receptor was obtained from a woman in her twenties or thirties in good health. The CDR3 nucleotides are TGTGCCAGTATTGCTAGCGGGGGCAATCAGCCCCAGCATTTT. Translating gives CASIASGGNQPQHF. Variable domain in full (rest from reference TRBV19 and TRBJ1-5): DGGITQSPKYLFRKEGQNVTLSCEQNLNHDAMYWYRQDPGQGLRLIYYSQIVNDFQKGDIAEGYSVSREKKESFPLTVTSAQKNPTAFYLCASIASGGNQPQHFGDGTRLSIL.